This T cell receptor (beta chain) was sequenced for a study of cytomegalovirus exposure and HLA in healthy donors. The data were produced by immunoSEQ multiplex PCR, yet TCRdb's version contains in-frame clones alone and is incomplete. In the table there are 150,000 to 180,000 clones, 75% to 90% of which are singletons. Germline CDR1 is MNHEY and CDR2 is SVGAGI. V shed 7 bases and J 5 bases; nucleotides not matched to a gene: 6. This CDR3 region has 15 residues. Sequencing was performed on PBMCs. The receptor's source is a man between 18 and 35 years old in good health and CMV-seropositive. This chain joins TRBV6-5 and TRBJ2-1; 12 positions match TRBD2. The CDR3 DNA is TGTGCCAGCATTGAGACTAGCGGGAGCCACAATGAGCAGTTCTTC. Its protein product is CASIETSGSHNEQFF.